Sequencing of this T cell receptor beta chain was carried out in a study of blood T cell repertoires in COVID-19. The germline V gene encodes CDR1 MNHNY and CDR2 SVGAGI (reference sequence). V shed 2 bases, J shed 0 bases, and the junction held 6 bases outside the gene matches. The CDR3 contains 16 residues. Here immunoSEQ multiplex PCR was the method, and the copy in TCRdb shows in-frame clones only, minus some. The sample carries approximately 170,000 clones, 86% recorded once. The TCR comes from a woman between 55 and 75 years old with COVID-19, enrolled during active disease. J is TRBJ2-7 and V is TRBV6-6, with TRBD2 identical over 8 bases. The sequenced sample was peripheral blood. Here the CDR3 DNA reads TGTGCCAGCAGTTACCCTACTAGCGGCAGCTCCTACGAGCAGTACTTC. This translates into CASSYPTSGSSYEQYF.